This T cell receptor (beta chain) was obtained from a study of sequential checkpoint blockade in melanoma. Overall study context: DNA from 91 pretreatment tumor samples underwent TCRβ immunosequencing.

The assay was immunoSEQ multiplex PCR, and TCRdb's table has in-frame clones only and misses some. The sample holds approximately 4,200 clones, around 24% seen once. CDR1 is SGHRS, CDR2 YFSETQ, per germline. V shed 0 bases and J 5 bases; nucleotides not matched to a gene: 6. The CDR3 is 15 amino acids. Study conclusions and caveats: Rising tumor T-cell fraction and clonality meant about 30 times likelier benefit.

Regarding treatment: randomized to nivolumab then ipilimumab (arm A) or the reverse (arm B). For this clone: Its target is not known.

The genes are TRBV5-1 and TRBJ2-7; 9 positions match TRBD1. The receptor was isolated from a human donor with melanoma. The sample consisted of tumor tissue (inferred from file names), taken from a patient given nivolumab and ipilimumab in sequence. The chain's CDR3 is CASSLVGQGRNEQYF. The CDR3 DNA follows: TGCGCCAGCAGCTTGGTAGGACAGGGGAGGAACGAGCAGTACTTC.